The next 6 T cell receptor beta chains were all read from a single sample in a study of CD8 T cells in seronegative destructive rheumatoid arthritis. Some clones are missing from TCRdb's copy, which holds only in-frame ones; the method was immunoSEQ multiplex PCR. The profile shows hundreds of clones, roughly 84% of them singletons. What was sequenced was CD8+ T cells from blood. The receptors were sampled from a woman between 55 and 85 years old with seronegative destructive rheumatoid arthritis.

The V gene is TRBV5-1, the J gene TRBJ1-1; maybe TRBD1 (6 bases). The CDR3 extends over 15 amino acids. V was pared by 3 bases and J by 3 bases, with 15 bases between. Germline V gives CDR1 SGHRS, CDR2 YFSETQ. The CDR3 region has the DNA TGCGCCAGCAGCTGGTACAGGGTTTTGGACACTGAAGCTTTCTTT. Amino acid sequence: CASSWYRVLDTEAFF.

In its sample, this clone was seen once. The chain couples TRBV7-8 to TRBJ2-7; 12 bases match TRBD1. The V gene's germline CDR1 is SGHVS and CDR2 FQNEAQ. After removal of 1 base from V and 2 bases from J, the junction contained 3 bases not matched to a gene. The CDR3 is made up of 16 amino acids. CDR3 bases: TGTGCCAGCAGCTTAGGGGACAGGGGGCTTCCCTACGAGCAGTACTTC. Encoded protein: CASSLGDRGLPYEQYF.

The chain links TRBV28 to TRBJ1-5; 8 bases are shared with TRBD1. This CDR3 region has 14 residues. Germline values: CDR1 MDHEN, CDR2 SYDVKM. V was pared by 4 bases and J by 2 bases, with 1 base of the junction left unmatched. The CDR3 here is CASSWGQGNQPQHF. CDR3 sequence (DNA): TGTGCCAGCAGTTGGGGACAGGGCAATCAGCCCCAGCATTTT.

Written as DNA, the CDR3 is TGTGCCAGCTGCCTCGTTTCAGCAACTAATGAAAAACTGTTTTTT. Its protein product is CASCLVSATNEKLFF. The chain couples TRBV28 to TRBJ1-4; unclear D gene. Germline assignment: CDR1 MDHEN and CDR2 SYDVKM. The CDR3 is 15 amino acids. The V end was cut by 8 bases, the J end by 0 bases, with 13 bases between.

V is TRBV10-1 and J is TRBJ2-7, with 11 positions matching TRBD2. Per germline, CDR1 WNHNN and CDR2 SYGVQD (reference sequence). The CDR3 is made up of 17 amino acids. The V segment lost 6 bases and the J segment 4 bases; nucleotides outside the gene matches: 14. The CDR3 DNA follows: TGCGCCAGCAGCGCCTGGACTAGCGGGTGGAGCGCGTACGAGCAGTACTTC. Amino acid sequence: CASSAWTSGWSAYEQYF.

The gene calls are TRBV7-8 and TRBJ2-3; TRBD2 aligns across 7 bases. Germline V CDR1 and CDR2: SGHVS, FQNEAQ. The ends lost 4 bases at V and 3 bases at J; junction bases unmatched: 10. The CDR3 has 16 residues. CDR3: CASSWSGGGRTDTQYF. DNA of the CDR3: TGTGCCAGCAGCTGGAGTGGGGGAGGGCGGACAGATACGCAGTATTTT.